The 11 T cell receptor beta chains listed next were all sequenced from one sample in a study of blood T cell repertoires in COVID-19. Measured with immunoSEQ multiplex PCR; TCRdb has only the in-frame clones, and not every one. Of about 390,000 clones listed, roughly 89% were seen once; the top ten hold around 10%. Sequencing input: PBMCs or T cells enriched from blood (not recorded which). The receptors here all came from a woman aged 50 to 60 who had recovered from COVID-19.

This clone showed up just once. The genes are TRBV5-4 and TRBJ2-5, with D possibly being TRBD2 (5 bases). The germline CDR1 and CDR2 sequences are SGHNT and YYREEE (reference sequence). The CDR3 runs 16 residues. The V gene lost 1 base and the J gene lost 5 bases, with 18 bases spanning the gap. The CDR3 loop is CASSLSFGLAMETQYF. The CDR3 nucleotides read TGTGCCAGCAGCTTGTCTTTTGGCTTAGCGATGGAGACCCAGTACTTC.

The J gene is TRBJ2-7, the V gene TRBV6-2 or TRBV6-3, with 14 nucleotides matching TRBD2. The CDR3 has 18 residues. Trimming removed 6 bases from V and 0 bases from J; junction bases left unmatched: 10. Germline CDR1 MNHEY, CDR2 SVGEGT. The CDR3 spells CASSRMGLAGASSYEQYF. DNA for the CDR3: TGTGCCAGCAGCCGAATGGGACTAGCGGGGGCTAGCTCCTACGAGCAGTACTTC.

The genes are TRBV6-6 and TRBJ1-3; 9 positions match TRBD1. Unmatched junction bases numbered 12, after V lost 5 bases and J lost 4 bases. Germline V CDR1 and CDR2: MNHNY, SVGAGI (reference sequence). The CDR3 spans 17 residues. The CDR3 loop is CASSPDYRGLPGNTIYF. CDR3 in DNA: TGTGCCAGCAGTCCCGATTACAGGGGGCTTCCGGGAAACACCATATATTTT.

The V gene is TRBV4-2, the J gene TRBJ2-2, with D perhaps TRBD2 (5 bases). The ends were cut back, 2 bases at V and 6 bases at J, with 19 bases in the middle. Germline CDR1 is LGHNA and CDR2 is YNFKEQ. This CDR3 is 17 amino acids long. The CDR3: CASSQRTVYEAPGELFF. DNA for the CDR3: TGTGCCAGCAGCCAAAGGACTGTCTACGAGGCCCCCGGGGAGCTGTTTTTT.

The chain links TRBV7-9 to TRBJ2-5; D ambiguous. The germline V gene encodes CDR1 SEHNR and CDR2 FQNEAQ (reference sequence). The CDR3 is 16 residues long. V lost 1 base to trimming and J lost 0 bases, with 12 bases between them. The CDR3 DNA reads TGTGCCAGCAGCTTAGGTCTCTACCTAAACCAAGAGACCCAGTACTTC. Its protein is CASSLGLYLNQETQYF.

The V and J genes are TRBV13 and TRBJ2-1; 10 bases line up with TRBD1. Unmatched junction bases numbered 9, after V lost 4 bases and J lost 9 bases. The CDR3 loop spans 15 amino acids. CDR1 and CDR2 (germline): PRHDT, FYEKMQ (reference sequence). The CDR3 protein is CASSSRTGGRGEQFF. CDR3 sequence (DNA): TGTGCCAGCAGCTCTCGGACAGGGGGACGGGGTGAGCAGTTCTTC.

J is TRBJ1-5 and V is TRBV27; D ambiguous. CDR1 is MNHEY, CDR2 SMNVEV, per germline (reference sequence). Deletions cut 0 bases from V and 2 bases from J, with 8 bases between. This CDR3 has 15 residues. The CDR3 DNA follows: TGTGCCAGCAGTTTATCAACTTTGGGCAATCAGCCCCAGCATTTT. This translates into CASSLSTLGNQPQHF.

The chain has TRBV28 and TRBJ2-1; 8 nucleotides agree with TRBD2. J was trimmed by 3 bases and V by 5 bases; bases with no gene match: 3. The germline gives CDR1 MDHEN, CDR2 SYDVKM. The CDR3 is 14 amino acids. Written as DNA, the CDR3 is TGTGCCAGCAGTCCCGGGACTAGCTACAATGAGCAGTTCTTC. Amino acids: CASSPGTSYNEQFF.

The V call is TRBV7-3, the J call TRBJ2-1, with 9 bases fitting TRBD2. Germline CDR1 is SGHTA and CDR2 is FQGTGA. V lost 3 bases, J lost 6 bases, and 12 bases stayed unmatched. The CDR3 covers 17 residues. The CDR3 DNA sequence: TGTGCCAGCAGCTTTACAGTAAGACTAGCGGCTCCCAATGAGCAGTTCTTC. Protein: CASSFTVRLAAPNEQFF.

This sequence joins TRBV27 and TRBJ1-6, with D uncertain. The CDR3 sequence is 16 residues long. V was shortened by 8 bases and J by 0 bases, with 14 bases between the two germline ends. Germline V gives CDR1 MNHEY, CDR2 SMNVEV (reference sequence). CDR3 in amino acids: CASSAGRSSYNSPLHF. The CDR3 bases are TGTGCCAGCTCCGCGGGAAGAAGCTCCTATAATTCACCCCTCCACTTT.

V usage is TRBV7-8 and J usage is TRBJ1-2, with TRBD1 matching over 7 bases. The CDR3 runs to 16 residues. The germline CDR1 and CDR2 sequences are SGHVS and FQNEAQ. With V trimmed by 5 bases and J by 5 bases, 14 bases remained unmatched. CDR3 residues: CASSGDSGRGMYGYTF. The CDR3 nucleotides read TGTGCCAGCAGCGGTGATTCGGGCAGGGGGATGTATGGCTACACCTTC.